The sequence of this T cell receptor (beta chain) was determined in a study of cytomegalovirus exposure and HLA in healthy donors. About the research overall: Of several hundred genotyped donors, roughly 86% clustered with self-reported Caucasian donors. General study points: TCR beta chains numbering roughly 150 were designated cytomegalovirus-associated.

Looked up from germline, CDR1 is LNHDA and CDR2 is SQIVND (reference sequence). The CDR3 is made up of 15 amino acids. Between the trimmed V and J ends, which lost 6 bases and 3 bases, there was a span of 15 bases. PCR used 60 Vbeta primers and 13 Jbeta primers. Original handling: In a later analysis, the count reached 74 million or so unique TCR beta chains, with about 10 million shared. Sequencing was performed with immunoSEQ multiplex PCR; in TCRdb, only in-frame clones are kept and a portion is missing. For V, J and clone size, that table is used; D and trimming come from the DNA. The repertoire table contains 150,000 to 200,000 clones. A word on this clone: Its antigen is unidentified.

The specimen was PBMCs. The clonotype was recovered from a man aged 25 to 45 in good health and CMV-seronegative. The rearrangement uses TRBV19 and TRBJ2-1; D may be TRBD2 (6 bases). CDR3 protein: CASRIRSGRYNEQFF. Here the CDR3 DNA reads TGTGCCAGTAGGATTCGTAGCGGACGCTACAATGAGCAGTTCTTC.